Below, 8 T cell receptor beta chains from the same sample are listed, as sequenced in a study of shared clonotypes between healthy human individuals. CD45RO-negative, CCR7-positively selected cells formed the naive CD8 fraction, excluding terminally differentiated effector memory CD45RA+ cells. Only in-frame clones appear in the TCRdb table, and some are missing; sequencing was by immunoSEQ multiplex PCR. This sample yields roughly 2 million clones, of which over 85% are seen a single time; roughly 1.1% belongs to the top ten. Sequencing was done on a sample of naive CD8+ T cells sorted from blood. The receptors derive from a man aged 18 to 30 in good health.

The rearrangement joins TRBV2 to TRBJ1-2, with D unresolved. Per the germline V gene, CDR1 is SNHLY and CDR2 is FYNNEI. The CDR3 consists of 12 residues. Trimming removed 2 bases from V and 7 bases from J, with 8 bases in between. This chain's CDR3 is CASSESPSGYTF. The DNA of the CDR3 is TGTGCCAGCAGTGAAAGTCCCAGTGGCTACACCTTC.

The chain carries TRBV25-1 and TRBJ2-1; D is unclear. V was shortened by 4 bases and J by 1 base, with 17 bases between the two germline ends. CDR1 MGHDK and CDR2 SYGVNS come from the germline V gene. The CDR3 totals 17 residues. The CDR3 reads CASSGPRWDGSYNEQFF. The CDR3 DNA reads as TGTGCCAGCAGTGGCCCAAGGTGGGATGGATCCTACAATGAGCAGTTCTTC.

The chain carries TRBV7-9 and TRBJ1-4; D gene ambiguous. This CDR3 region has 16 residues. Trimming stripped 1 base from V and 0 bases from J, with 9 bases between. Germline V gene sequence: CDR1 SEHNR, CDR2 FQNEAQ (reference sequence). CDR3 loop: CASSLVRVATNEKLFF. The CDR3 nucleotides read TGTGCCAGCAGCTTAGTACGGGTTGCAACTAATGAAAAACTGTTTTTT.

The chain links TRBV28 to TRBJ2-3; TRBD2 matches 14 bases. The CDR3 sequence is 19 residues long. CDR1 is MDHEN and CDR2 is SYDVKM in the germline V gene. After removal of 4 bases from V and 1 base from J, the junction contained 10 bases not matched to a gene. CDR3 sequence: CASSSPGTSGSGGTDTQYF. The CDR3 region has the DNA TGTGCCAGCAGTTCCCCGGGGACTAGCGGGAGTGGTGGCACAGATACGCAGTATTTT.

The genes are TRBV2 and TRBJ2-5; unclear D gene. V lost 6 bases, J lost 2 bases, and 7 bases lay in between. The CDR3 consists of 12 residues. The V gene's germline CDR1 is SNHLY and CDR2 FYNNEI. The CDR3 nucleotides read TGTGCCAGCAGGGGGAATCAAGAGACCCAGTACTTC. This encodes CASRGNQETQYF.

V and J are TRBV10-3 and TRBJ1-2, with a weak D call TRBD1 (5 bases). The CDR3 runs 16 residues. Germline-derived CDR1 and CDR2 are ENHRY and SYGVKD. Trimming removed 3 bases from V and 0 bases from J, with 14 bases in between. The CDR3: CAISEVEGAPNYGYTF. As DNA, the CDR3 is TGTGCCATCAGTGAAGTGGAAGGGGCCCCTAACTATGGCTACACCTTC.

This sequence joins TRBV5-8 and TRBJ2-1; 8 positions match TRBD2. The CDR3 has 18 amino acids. Germline CDR1 and CDR2: SGHTS and YDEGEE. J gave up 3 bases and V 1 base, and 12 bases lay outside the gene matches. Written as DNA, the CDR3 is TGTGCCAGCAGCTTGAGAGCGGGAGTTTCGGCATACTACAATGAGCAGTTCTTC. This gives the protein CASSLRAGVSAYYNEQFF.

This clone was seen a single time. This chain connects TRBV11-2 to TRBJ2-5, with D hard to call. V lost 5 bases and J 2 bases, leaving 9 bases between the germline ends. Germline CDR1 SGHAT, CDR2 FQNNGV. The CDR3 covers 13 residues. CDR3 loop: CASSGTVQETQYF. In DNA, the CDR3 is TGTGCCAGCAGCGGAACTGTTCAAGAGACCCAGTACTTC.